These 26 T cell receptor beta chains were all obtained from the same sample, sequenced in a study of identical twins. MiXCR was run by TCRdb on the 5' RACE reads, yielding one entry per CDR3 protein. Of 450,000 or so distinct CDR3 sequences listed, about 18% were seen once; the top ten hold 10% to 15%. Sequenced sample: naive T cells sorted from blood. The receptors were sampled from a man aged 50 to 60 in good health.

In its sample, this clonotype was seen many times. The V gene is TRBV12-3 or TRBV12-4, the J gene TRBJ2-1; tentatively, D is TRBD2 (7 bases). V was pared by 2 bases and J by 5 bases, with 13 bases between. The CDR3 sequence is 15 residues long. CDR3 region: CASSLLAGANNEQFF. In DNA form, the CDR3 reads TGTGCCAGCAGTTTATTGGCGGGGGCTAACAATGAGCAGTTCTTC.

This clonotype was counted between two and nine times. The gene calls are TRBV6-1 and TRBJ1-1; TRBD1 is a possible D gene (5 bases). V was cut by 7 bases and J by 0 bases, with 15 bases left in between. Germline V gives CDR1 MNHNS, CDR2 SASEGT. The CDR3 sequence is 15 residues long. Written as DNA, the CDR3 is TGTGCCAGCACCCCCGGGGCGGGAATGAACACTGAAGCTTTCTTT. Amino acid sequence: CASTPGAGMNTEAFF.

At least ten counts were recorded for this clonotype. CDR3 region: CASSFEGGPYNEQFF. CDR3 DNA sequence: TGTGCCAGCAGCTTTGAGGGGGGACCGTACAATGAGCAGTTCTTC. V usage is TRBV5-5 and J usage is TRBJ2-1; possibly TRBD1 or TRBD2 for D (6 bases each). Trimming shortened V by 2 bases and J by 4 bases, and 13 bases separated the two germline ends. This CDR3 comprises 15 residues. Germline-derived CDR1 and CDR2 are SGHKS and YYEKEE (reference sequence).

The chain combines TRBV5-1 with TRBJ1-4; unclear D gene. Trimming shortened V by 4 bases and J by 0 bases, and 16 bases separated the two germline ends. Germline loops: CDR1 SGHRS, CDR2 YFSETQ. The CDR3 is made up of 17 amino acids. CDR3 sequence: CASSTDPRVATNEKLFF. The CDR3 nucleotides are TGCGCCAGCAGCACCGACCCTCGGGTTGCAACTAATGAAAAACTGTTTTTT.

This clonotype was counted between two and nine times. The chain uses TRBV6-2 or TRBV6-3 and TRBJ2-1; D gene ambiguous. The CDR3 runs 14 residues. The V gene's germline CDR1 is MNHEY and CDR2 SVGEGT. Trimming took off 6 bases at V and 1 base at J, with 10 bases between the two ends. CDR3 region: CASRFIESYNEQFF. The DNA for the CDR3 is TGTGCCAGCAGATTTATTGAATCCTACAATGAGCAGTTCTTC.

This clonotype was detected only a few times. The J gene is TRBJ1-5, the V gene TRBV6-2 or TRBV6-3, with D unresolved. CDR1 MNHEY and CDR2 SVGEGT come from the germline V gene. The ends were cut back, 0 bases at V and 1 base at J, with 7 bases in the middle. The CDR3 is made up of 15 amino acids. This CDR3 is CASSYSTESNQPQHF. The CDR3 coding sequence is TGTGCCAGCAGTTACTCTACAGAGAGCAATCAGCCCCAGCATTTT.

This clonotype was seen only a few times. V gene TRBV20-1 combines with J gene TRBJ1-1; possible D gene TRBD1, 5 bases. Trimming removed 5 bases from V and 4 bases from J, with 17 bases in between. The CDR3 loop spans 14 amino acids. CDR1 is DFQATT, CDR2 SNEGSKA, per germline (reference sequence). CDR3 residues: CSAYAPGLTTEAFF. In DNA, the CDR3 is TGCAGTGCTTATGCTCCAGGGTTGACCACTGAAGCTTTCTTT.

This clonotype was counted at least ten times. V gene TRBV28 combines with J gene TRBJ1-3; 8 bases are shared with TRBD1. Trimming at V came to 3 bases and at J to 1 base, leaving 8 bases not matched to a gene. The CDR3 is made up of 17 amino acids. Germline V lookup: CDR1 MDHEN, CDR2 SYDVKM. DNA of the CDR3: TGTGCCAGCAGTTTGCGGACAGGGCATAGTTCTGGAAACACCATATATTTT. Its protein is CASSLRTGHSSGNTIYF.

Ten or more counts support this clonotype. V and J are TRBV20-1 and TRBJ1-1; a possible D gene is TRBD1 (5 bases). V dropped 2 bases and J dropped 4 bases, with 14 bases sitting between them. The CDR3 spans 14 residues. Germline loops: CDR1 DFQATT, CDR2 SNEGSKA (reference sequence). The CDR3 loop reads CSARWGSGGTEAFF. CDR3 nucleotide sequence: TGCAGTGCTAGATGGGGGTCCGGGGGCACTGAAGCTTTCTTT.

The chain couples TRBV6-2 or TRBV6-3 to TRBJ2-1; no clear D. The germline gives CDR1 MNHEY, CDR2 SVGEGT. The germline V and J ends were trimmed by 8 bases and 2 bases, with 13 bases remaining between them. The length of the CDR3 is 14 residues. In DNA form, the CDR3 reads TGTGCCAGCCAAGCGCGTAGGACCTACAATGAGCAGTTCTTC. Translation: CASQARRTYNEQFF.

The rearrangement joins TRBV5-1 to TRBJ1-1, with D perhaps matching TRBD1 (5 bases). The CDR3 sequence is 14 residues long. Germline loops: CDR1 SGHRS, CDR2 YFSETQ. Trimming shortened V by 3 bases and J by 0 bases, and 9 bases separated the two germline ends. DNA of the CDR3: TGCGCCAGCAGCTCGGACATCCTGAACACTGAAGCTTTCTTT. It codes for CASSSDILNTEAFF.

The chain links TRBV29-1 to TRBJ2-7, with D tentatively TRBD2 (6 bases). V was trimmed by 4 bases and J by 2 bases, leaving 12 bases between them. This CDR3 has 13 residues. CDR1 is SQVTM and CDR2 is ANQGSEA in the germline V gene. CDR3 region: CSVGGGGTYEQYF. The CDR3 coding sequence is TGCAGCGTTGGTGGGGGAGGCACCTACGAGCAGTACTTC.

This chain's CDR3 is CASSQSIGHNEQFF. The CDR3 nucleotides read TGCGCCAGCAGCCAGTCGATAGGCCACAATGAGCAGTTCTTC. The genes are TRBV5-1 and TRBJ2-1, with unresolved D. V lost 4 bases and J 5 bases, leaving 13 bases between the germline ends. Germline CDR1 is SGHRS and CDR2 is YFSETQ. There are 14 residues in the CDR3. The whole variable domain, filled in from reference TRBV5-1 and TRBJ2-1, reads KAGVTQTPRYLIKTRGQQVTLSCSPISGHRSVSWYQQTPGQGLQFLFEYFSETQRNKGNFPGRFSGRQFSNSRSEMNVSTLELGDSALYLCASSQSIGHNEQFFGPGTRLTVL.

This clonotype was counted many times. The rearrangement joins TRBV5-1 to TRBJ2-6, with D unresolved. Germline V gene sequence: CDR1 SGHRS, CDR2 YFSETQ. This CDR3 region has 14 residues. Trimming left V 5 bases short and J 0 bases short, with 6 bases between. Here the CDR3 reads CASRRTSGANVLTF. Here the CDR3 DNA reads TGCGCCAGCAGACGGACCTCTGGGGCCAACGTCCTGACTTTC.

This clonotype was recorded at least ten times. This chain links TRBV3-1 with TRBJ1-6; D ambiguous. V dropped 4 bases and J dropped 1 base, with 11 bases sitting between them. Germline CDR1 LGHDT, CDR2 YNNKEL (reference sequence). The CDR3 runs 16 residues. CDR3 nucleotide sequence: TGTGCCAGCAGCCCCGCGGGTGGATCCTATAATTCACCCCTCCACTTT. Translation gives CASSPAGGSYNSPLHF.

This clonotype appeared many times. For the CDR3, the DNA is TGTGCCAGCAGCCCCTTCGAGGTGGGGGGCCATGCAACTAATGAAAAACTGTTTTTT. Its protein product is CASSPFEVGGHATNEKLFF. The chain uses TRBV21-1 and TRBJ1-4; the D call in the table, TRBD1, was not verified against the DNA. TRBV21-1 is a pseudogene segment. The CDR3 covers 19 residues.

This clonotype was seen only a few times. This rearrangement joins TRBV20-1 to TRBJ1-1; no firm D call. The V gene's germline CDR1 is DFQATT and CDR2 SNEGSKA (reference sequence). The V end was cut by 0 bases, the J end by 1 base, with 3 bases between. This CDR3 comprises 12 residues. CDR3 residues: CSARDWNTEAFF. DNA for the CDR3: TGCAGTGCTAGAGATTGGAACACTGAAGCTTTCTTT.

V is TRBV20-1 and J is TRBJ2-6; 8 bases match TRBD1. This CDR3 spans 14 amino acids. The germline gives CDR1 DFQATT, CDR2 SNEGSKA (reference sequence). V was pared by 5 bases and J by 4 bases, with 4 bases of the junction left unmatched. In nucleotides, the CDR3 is TGCAGTGCTGGACAGGGAACCGGGGCCAACGTCCTGACTTTC. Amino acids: CSAGQGTGANVLTF.

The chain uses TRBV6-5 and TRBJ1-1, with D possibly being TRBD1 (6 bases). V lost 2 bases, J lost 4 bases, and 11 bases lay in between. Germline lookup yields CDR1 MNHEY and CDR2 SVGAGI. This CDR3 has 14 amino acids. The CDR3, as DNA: TGTGCCAGCAGTTACCAGGGGCTAAGCACTGAAGCTTTCTTT. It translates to CASSYQGLSTEAFF.

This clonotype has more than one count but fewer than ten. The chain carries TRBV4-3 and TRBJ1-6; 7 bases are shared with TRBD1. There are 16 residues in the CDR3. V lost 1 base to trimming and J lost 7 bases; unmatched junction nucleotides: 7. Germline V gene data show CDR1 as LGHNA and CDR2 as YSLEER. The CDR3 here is CASSQVGRGLNSPLHF. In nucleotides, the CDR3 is TGCGCCAGCAGCCAAGTCGGCAGGGGGTTAAATTCACCCCTCCACTTT.

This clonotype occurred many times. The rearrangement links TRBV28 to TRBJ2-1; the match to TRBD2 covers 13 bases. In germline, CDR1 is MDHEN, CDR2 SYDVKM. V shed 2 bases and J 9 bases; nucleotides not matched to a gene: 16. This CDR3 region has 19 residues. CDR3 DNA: TGTGCCAGCAGTTTAATAGATACTAGCGGGAGGGCCCAGCTCAGTGAGCAGTTCTTC. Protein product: CASSLIDTSGRAQLSEQFF.

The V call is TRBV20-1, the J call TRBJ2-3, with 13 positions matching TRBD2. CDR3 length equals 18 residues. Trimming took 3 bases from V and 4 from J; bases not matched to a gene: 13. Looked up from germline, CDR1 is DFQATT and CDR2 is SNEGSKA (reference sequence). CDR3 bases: TGCAGTGCTAGCCCCGTAGGACTAGCGGGAGCGGGGGCAGATACGCAGTATTTT. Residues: CSASPVGLAGAGADTQYF.

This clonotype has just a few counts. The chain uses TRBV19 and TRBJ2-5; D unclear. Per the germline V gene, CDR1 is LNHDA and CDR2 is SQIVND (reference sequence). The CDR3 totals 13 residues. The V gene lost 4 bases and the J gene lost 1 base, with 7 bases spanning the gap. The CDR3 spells CASSNQVQETQYF. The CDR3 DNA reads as TGTGCCAGTAGTAATCAGGTCCAAGAGACCCAGTACTTC.

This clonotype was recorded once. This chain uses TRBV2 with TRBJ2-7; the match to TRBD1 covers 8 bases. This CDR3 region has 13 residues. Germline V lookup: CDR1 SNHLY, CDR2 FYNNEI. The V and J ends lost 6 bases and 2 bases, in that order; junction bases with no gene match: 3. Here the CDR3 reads CASRNRGTYEQYF. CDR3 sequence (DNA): TGTGCCAGCAGGAACAGGGGGACCTACGAGCAGTACTTC.

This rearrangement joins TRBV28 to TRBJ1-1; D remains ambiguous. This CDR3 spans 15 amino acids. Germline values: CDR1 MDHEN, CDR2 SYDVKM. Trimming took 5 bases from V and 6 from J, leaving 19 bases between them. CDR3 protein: CASSPTMVTSSEAFF. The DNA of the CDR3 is TGTGCCAGCAGTCCCACCATGGTCACGAGTTCTGAAGCTTTCTTT.

The CDR3 is CASSFQITDTQYF. CDR3 DNA: TGTGCCAGCAGCTTCCAGATCACAGATACGCAGTATTTT. The chain recombines TRBV11-1 with TRBJ2-3; no clear D gene. In germline, CDR1 is SGHAT, CDR2 FQDESV (reference sequence). Trimming stripped 3 bases from V and 2 bases from J, with 6 bases between. This CDR3 is built from 13 residues.